This T cell receptor beta chain is drawn from a study of cytomegalovirus exposure and HLA in healthy donors. Study-level points and caveats: Within an earlier analysis, most TCR beta V segments proved productive either about 87% or about 30% of the time. In vitro checks showed that a few CMV-associated chains really do target CMV antigens. A missense DCLRE1C variant was associated with V- and J-gene trimming of TCR beta chains in a later analysis, and an independent cohort replicated the association. In presence/absence analyses, roughly uniform sequencing depth across donors was assumed.

V shed 5 bases, J shed 4 bases, and the junction held 13 bases outside the gene matches. The length of the CDR3 is 19 residues. Per germline, CDR1 MNHEY and CDR2 SMNVEV (reference sequence). This clone was observed a handful of times. Its antigen is undetermined. PCR involved 60 Vbeta and 13 Jbeta primers. Profiled with immunoSEQ multiplex PCR; TCRdb holds only in-frame clones, not every one. Found here are 37,000 or so clones, roughly 74% of them singletons; the top ten hold less than 7%. The sequenced sample was PBMCs. The clonotype comes from a man younger than 40 in good health and CMV-seronegative. The V and J genes are TRBV27 and TRBJ2-1; 14 bases fit TRBD2. DNA for the CDR3: TGTGCCAGCAGTACTTACGATCCGGGACTAGCGGGAGAGTACAATGAGCAGTTCTTC. Translated, it gives CASSTYDPGLAGEYNEQFF.